Listed below are T cell receptor beta chains from one sample, sequenced in a study of blood T cells in healthy people across ages. TCRdb ran MiXCR on the 5' RACE reads and lists one entry per CDR3 protein. The sample consists of hundreds of thousands of distinct CDR3 sequences, around 20% of them appearing once. Material: blood. These receptors were taken from a man in his 70s in good health. Both conserved end residues are part of each CDR3. A D gene is named only where the DNA matches it firmly. Clone size is stated in some rows and not others, as once, few, many or a class when expanded.

CDR3aa: CASRRATSGNTIYF
CDR3nt: TGTGCCAGCAGGCGGGCAACCTCTGGAAACACCATATATTTT
d_gene: -
v_gene: TRBV6-5
j_gene: TRBJ1-3
abundance: -
len: 14

CDR3aa: CASKWAGNPYEQYF
CDR3nt: TGTGCCAGCAAGTGGGCAGGCAACCCCTACGAGCAGTACTTC
d_gene: -
v_gene: TRBV27
j_gene: TRBJ2-7
abundance: -
len: 14

CDR3aa: CASFGTGETGELFF
CDR3nt: TGTGCCAGCTTTGGGACAGGGGAGACCGGGGAGCTGTTTTTT
d_gene: TRBD1
v_gene: TRBV5-5
j_gene: TRBJ2-2
abundance: few
len: 14

CDR3aa: CASSKGTDQETQYF
CDR3nt: TGTGCCAGCAGCAAAGGGACAGACCAAGAGACCCAGTACTTC
d_gene: TRBD1
v_gene: TRBV12-3/TRBV12-4
j_gene: TRBJ2-5
abundance: few
len: 14

CDR3aa: CASSFSGNEQFF
CDR3nt: TGTGCCAGCAGTTTTAGCGGCAATGAGCAGTTCTTC
d_gene: -
v_gene: TRBV12-3/TRBV12-4
j_gene: TRBJ2-1
abundance: many
len: 12

CDR3aa: CASSTPTGLDEQFF
CDR3nt: TGCGCCAGCAGCACTCCGACAGGGCTCGATGAGCAGTTCTTC
d_gene: TRBD1
v_gene: TRBV5-1
j_gene: TRBJ2-1
abundance: -
len: 14

CDR3aa: CASSLRPPNVGELFF
CDR3nt: TGTGCCAGCAGCTTAAGACCCCCAAACGTCGGGGAGCTGTTTTTT
d_gene: -
v_gene: TRBV7-9
j_gene: TRBJ2-2
abundance: -
len: 15

CDR3aa: CASRPRDREYQETQYF
CDR3nt: TGCGCCAGCAGGCCCCGGGACAGGGAGTACCAAGAGACCCAGTACTTC
d_gene: TRBD1
v_gene: TRBV5-1
j_gene: TRBJ2-5
abundance: -
len: 16

CDR3aa: CASSPRSGSYNEQFF
CDR3nt: TGTGCCAGCAGCCCCCGGAGTGGCTCCTACAATGAGCAGTTCTTC
d_gene: -
v_gene: TRBV11-2
j_gene: TRBJ2-1
abundance: -
len: 15

CDR3aa: CSARGTGVNYGYTF
CDR3nt: TGCAGTGCTAGGGGGACAGGGGTTAACTATGGCTACACCTTC
d_gene: TRBD1
v_gene: TRBV20-1
j_gene: TRBJ1-2
abundance: few
len: 14

CDR3aa: CASSYIGPRYNEQFF
CDR3nt: TGTGCCAGCAGTTACATTGGGCCCCGCTACAATGAGCAGTTCTTC
d_gene: -
v_gene: TRBV6-5
j_gene: TRBJ2-1
abundance: -
len: 15

CDR3aa: CAISDGNTIYF
CDR3nt: TGTGCCATCAGTGACGGGAACACCATATATTTT
d_gene: -
v_gene: TRBV10-3
j_gene: TRBJ1-3
abundance: -
len: 11

CDR3aa: CASSHGTAGSYEQYF
CDR3nt: TGTGCCAGCAGCCACGGGACCGCGGGGTCCTACGAGCAGTACTTC
d_gene: -
v_gene: TRBV27
j_gene: TRBJ2-7
abundance: many
len: 15

CDR3aa: CASSQPGQLSGNTIYF
CDR3nt: TGTGCCAGCAGCCAGCCGGGACAGCTCTCTGGAAACACCATATATTTT
d_gene: TRBD1
v_gene: TRBV28
j_gene: TRBJ1-3
abundance: few
len: 16

CDR3aa: CASSLGQTSYNEQFF
CDR3nt: TGTGCCAGCAGTTTGGGACAAACCTCCTACAATGAGCAGTTCTTC
d_gene: -
v_gene: TRBV5-1
j_gene: TRBJ2-1
abundance: many
len: 15

CDR3aa: CASSRGGSSGGQETQYF
CDR3nt: TGTGCCAGCAGTAGAGGGGGATCTAGCGGTGGCCAAGAGACCCAGTACTTC
d_gene: -
v_gene: TRBV6-2/TRBV6-3
j_gene: TRBJ2-5
abundance: -
len: 17

CDR3aa: CASSYGGNYNEQFF
CDR3nt: TGTGCCAGCAGTTACGGAGGGAATTACAATGAGCAGTTCTTC
d_gene: -
v_gene: TRBV6-5
j_gene: TRBJ2-1
abundance: few
len: 14

CDR3aa: CASSFRERSYNEQFF
CDR3nt: TGTGCCAGCAGTTTCCGGGAGAGGTCCTACAATGAGCAGTTCTTC
d_gene: -
v_gene: TRBV28
j_gene: TRBJ2-1
abundance: -
len: 15

CDR3aa: CASREQGSTEAFF
CDR3nt: TGTGCCAGCAGGGAACAGGGGAGCACTGAAGCTTTCTTT
d_gene: TRBD1
v_gene: TRBV28
j_gene: TRBJ1-1
abundance: -
len: 13

CDR3aa: CASLVLIGSYEQYF
CDR3nt: TGTGCCAGCCTCGTTTTGATCGGCTCCTACGAGCAGTACTTC
d_gene: -
v_gene: TRBV28
j_gene: TRBJ2-7
abundance: many
len: 14

CDR3aa: CASSYPGEGGNTIYF
CDR3nt: TGTGCCAGCAGTTACCCAGGGGAAGGGGGAAACACCATATATTTT
d_gene: -
v_gene: TRBV6-6
j_gene: TRBJ1-3
abundance: few
len: 15

CDR3aa: CSVEFIAQMTQYF
CDR3nt: TGCAGCGTTGAGTTTATCGCACAGATGACGCAGTATTTT
d_gene: -
v_gene: TRBV29-1
j_gene: TRBJ2-3
abundance: few
len: 13

CDR3aa: CASSLGLWISMNTEAFF
CDR3nt: TGCGCCAGCAGCTTGGGCTTATGGATTTCCATGAACACTGAAGCTTTCTTT
d_gene: -
v_gene: TRBV5-1
j_gene: TRBJ1-1
abundance: -
len: 17

CDR3aa: CASREPGLAAYEQYF
CDR3nt: TGTGCCAGCAGGGAACCGGGACTAGCGGCCTACGAGCAGTACTTC
d_gene: TRBD2
v_gene: TRBV6-1
j_gene: TRBJ2-7
abundance: -
len: 15

CDR3aa: CASIMDRDTDTQYF
CDR3nt: TGTGCCAGCATCATGGACAGGGACACAGATACGCAGTATTTT
d_gene: TRBD1
v_gene: TRBV12-3/TRBV12-4
j_gene: TRBJ2-3
abundance: many
len: 14

CDR3aa: CASSQGPGRTGAGELFF
CDR3nt: TGCGCCAGCAGCCAAGGGCCGGGGCGTACGGGGGCCGGGGAGCTGTTTTTT
d_gene: -
v_gene: TRBV4-1
j_gene: TRBJ2-2
abundance: -
len: 17

CDR3aa: CASSSGTRVGNEQFF
CDR3nt: TGCGCCAGCAGTTCAGGGACTAGGGTTGGTAATGAGCAGTTCTTC
d_gene: TRBD2
v_gene: TRBV28
j_gene: TRBJ2-1
abundance: -
len: 15

CDR3aa: CSATPRALEKLFF
CDR3nt: TGCAGCGCCACCCCGAGAGCCTTGGAAAAACTGTTTTTT
d_gene: -
v_gene: TRBV20-1
j_gene: TRBJ1-4
abundance: -
len: 13

CDR3aa: CASSVDPSGKYNEQFF
CDR3nt: TGTGCCAGCAGCGTAGACCCTAGCGGGAAATACAATGAGCAGTTCTTC
d_gene: TRBD2
v_gene: TRBV7-8
j_gene: TRBJ2-1
abundance: -
len: 16

CDR3aa: CASSPRGGTDTQYF
CDR3nt: TGTGCCAGCTCACCCCGGGGCGGCACAGATACGCAGTATTTT
d_gene: -
v_gene: TRBV18
j_gene: TRBJ2-3
abundance: many
len: 14

CDR3aa: CASSSPGQPNEKLFF
CDR3nt: TGTGCCAGCAGTTCTCCGGGACAGCCTAATGAAAAACTGTTTTTT
d_gene: TRBD1
v_gene: TRBV6-5
j_gene: TRBJ1-4
abundance: many
len: 15

CDR3aa: CAWEGTGGENIQYF
CDR3nt: TGTGCCTGGGAAGGGACAGGGGGCGAGAACATTCAGTACTTC
d_gene: TRBD1
v_gene: TRBV30
j_gene: TRBJ2-4
abundance: few
len: 14

CDR3aa: CASSLLDSNYNEQFF
CDR3nt: TGTGCCAGCAGCCTACTAGACTCCAACTACAATGAGCAGTTCTTC
d_gene: -
v_gene: TRBV7-3
j_gene: TRBJ2-1
abundance: -
len: 15

CDR3aa: CASSYSGDGYEQYF
CDR3nt: TGTGCCAGCAGTTACTCGGGGGACGGCTACGAGCAGTACTTC
d_gene: -
v_gene: TRBV6-6
j_gene: TRBJ2-7
abundance: few
len: 14

CDR3aa: CASSIRDRAPGANVLTF
CDR3nt: TGTGCCAGCAGCATCCGGGACAGGGCCCCTGGGGCCAACGTCCTGACCTTC
d_gene: TRBD1
v_gene: TRBV11-2
j_gene: TRBJ2-6
abundance: -
len: 17

CDR3aa: CASNTGGQSQYF
CDR3nt: TGTGCCAGCAACACGGGTGGACAGTCGCAGTACTTC
d_gene: -
v_gene: TRBV6-2/TRBV6-3
j_gene: TRBJ2-5
abundance: -
len: 12

CDR3aa: CASSARGERGNEQFF
CDR3nt: TGTGCCAGCAGCGCTAGGGGGGAACGTGGGAATGAGCAGTTCTTC
d_gene: -
v_gene: TRBV7-3
j_gene: TRBJ2-1
abundance: -
len: 15

CDR3aa: CASSSPRRASITDTQYF
CDR3nt: TGTGCCAGCAGTTCCCCCCGTCGAGCGTCAATCACAGATACGCAGTATTTT
d_gene: -
v_gene: TRBV27
j_gene: TRBJ2-3
abundance: few
len: 17